Described below is a single T cell receptor beta chain sequence and its context. These data come from a study of blood T cell repertoires in COVID-19. Study-wide context: The United States, Italy and Spain supplied acute and convalescent COVID-19 samples. PBMCs, B-cell-depleted T cells, or T cells were the source of the cDNA or gDNA that made up the material.

The repertoire was sequenced with immunoSEQ multiplex PCR; TCRdb's copy has only in-frame clones and lacks some. The data hold approximately 190,000 clones, with roughly four fifths observed a single time. This CDR3 is built from 13 residues. Trimming pared 3 bases from V and 7 bases from J, leaving 10 bases between. Germline V CDR1 and CDR2: SGHVS, FQNEAQ. The chain links TRBV7-8 to TRBJ2-1; possible D gene TRBD2, 5 bases. The clonotype originates from a woman in her sixties or seventies with active or convalescent COVID-19. Sequenced material: peripheral blood. In DNA, the CDR3 is TGTGCCAGCAGCTTGGCTGTAGCGAATGAGCAGTTCTTC. It is translated as CASSLAVANEQFF.